This TCR beta chain was identified in a study of T cell responses to AZD1222 COVID-19 vaccine. Study conclusions and caveats: White British ancestry dominated among donors, who included more females, and clonal diversity was possibly underestimated. Baseline seropositivity characterized only 5 to 7 AZD1222 recipients. Reportedly, nearly half of unique spike TCRs recognized epitopes outside B.1.351/B.1.1.7 mutations. None of the repertoires were sampled until the peak T cell response had passed.

TCRdb keeps only in-frame clones here, not all; method: immunoSEQ multiplex PCR. The sample has 100,000 to 110,000 clones, 87% seen once. This clone was recorded only once. Its antigen is undetermined. Germline values: CDR1 SGHTA, CDR2 FQGNSA. The CDR3 is 13 residues long. V shed 6 bases and J shed 8 bases, with 16 bases lying between them. The chain carries TRBV7-2 and TRBJ1-2; D may be TRBD1 (5 bases). The sample was peripheral blood, taken on day 0 of AZD1222 vaccination. The sequence was collected from an adult in good health. CDR3 DNA: TGTGCCAGCAGTTCTACAGGAGGAGGAGGCTACACCTTC. Residues: CASSSTGGGGYTF. The entire variable domain, with the rest obtained from reference TRBV7-2 and TRBJ1-2, is as follows: GAGVSQSPSNKVTEKGKDVELRCDPISGHTALYWYRQSLGQGLEFLIYFQGNSAPDKSGLPSDRFSAERTGGSVSTLTIQRTQQEDSAVYLCASSSTGGGGYTFGSGTRLTVV.